What follows are 30 T cell receptor beta chains derived from one specimen sequenced in a study of identical twins (dated by TCRdb to about 2016). Preparation of the library involved 5' RACE. Sequencing used an Illumina HiSeq 2000. TCRdb's own reprocessing of the public reads used fastp at Q25 and MiXCR and kept productive beta chains. Rows are combined by CDR3 protein, so each entry shows the most common genes and DNA. The sample records 250,000 or so distinct CDR3 sequences, 7.5% of which are singletons. The ten largest make up about 5.6% of the sample. These data also featured in a second study, about yellow fever vaccine responses in identical twins.

Sequenced: CD8+ T cells sorted from blood. The receptor source for this set is a woman under 30 in good health.

Many counts were recorded for this clonotype. V is TRBV20-1 and J is TRBJ1-2; TRBD1 is a possible D gene (5 bases). This CDR3 is 11 amino acids long. In germline, CDR1 is DFQATT, CDR2 SNEGSKA (reference sequence). V lost 4 bases and J 10 bases, leaving 13 bases between the germline ends. The CDR3 sequence: CSAITGDDYTF. CDR3 DNA: TGCAGTGCTATAACGGGGGACGACTACACCTTC.

This clonotype came up a few times. The V and J genes are TRBV20-1 and TRBJ2-7; no definite D call. Germline-derived CDR1 and CDR2 are DFQATT and SNEGSKA (reference sequence). Trimming removed 1 base from V and 1 base from J, with 8 bases in between. This CDR3 is 13 amino acids long. This chain's CDR3 is CSARGKGSYEQYV. CDR3 coding DNA: TGCAGTGCTAGAGGTAAAGGTTCCTACGAGCAGTACGTC.

This clonotype was recorded at least ten times. The gene calls are TRBV10-1 and TRBJ2-3, with 11 bases aligning to TRBD1. The germline CDR1 and CDR2 sequences are WNHNN and SYGVQD (reference sequence). Trimming at V came to 5 bases and at J to 4 bases, leaving 8 bases not matched to a gene. The CDR3 sequence is 16 residues long. CDR3 DNA sequence: TGCGCCAGCAGTTCTCCAATGGGACAGGGGGCAGATACGCAGTATTTT. This sequence encodes CASSSPMGQGADTQYF.

This clonotype was picked up a small number of times. The rearrangement uses TRBV14 and TRBJ1-6; the match to TRBD1 covers 9 bases. There are 15 residues in the CDR3. Trimming removed 4 bases from V and 8 bases from J; junction bases left unmatched: 6. Germline CDR1 and CDR2: SGHDN and FVKESK. CDR3 sequence reads: CASSRRDRVYSPLHF. CDR3 nucleotides: TGTGCCAGCAGCCGCCGGGACAGGGTCTATTCACCCCTCCACTTT.

The gene calls are TRBV7-2 and TRBJ2-5, with 9 bases that match TRBD2. The ends lost 1 base at V and 1 base at J; junction bases unmatched: 4. In germline, CDR1 is SGHTA, CDR2 FQGNSA. The CDR3 totals 16 residues. In nucleotides, the CDR3 is TGTGCCAGCAGCTTAGAAAGACTAGCGGTCCAAGAGACCCAGTACTTC. Protein product: CASSLERLAVQETQYF.

This clonotype was found a few times. The CDR3 sequence: CASSLHPYEQYF. The CDR3 DNA is TGTGCCAGCAGCTTACATCCCTACGAGCAGTACTTC. This chain uses TRBV7-9 with TRBJ2-7; D uncertain. V was cut by 2 bases and J by 2 bases, with 4 bases left in between. The length of the CDR3 is 12 residues. Germline CDR1 SEHNR, CDR2 FQNEAQ (reference sequence).

This clonotype came up a few times. The CDR3 DNA reads TGTGCCAGCAGCCACCCTCGGGACAGCGACCACAATGAGCAGTTCTTC. Translated: CASSHPRDSDHNEQFF. The gene calls are TRBV7-6 and TRBJ2-1; 7 bases match TRBD1. The V and J ends lost 5 bases and 5 bases, in that order; junction bases with no gene match: 12. The CDR3 has 16 amino acids. CDR1 is SGHVS and CDR2 is FNYEAQ in the germline V gene.

The sample holds many counts of this clonotype. The chain joins TRBV24-1 to TRBJ2-5; D is undetermined. Deletions cut 3 bases from V and 6 bases from J, with 4 bases between. Germline lookup yields CDR1 KGHDR and CDR2 SFDVKD. This CDR3 region has 11 residues. CDR3 coding DNA: TGTGCCACCAGTGATCCACAGACCCAGTACTTC. Protein: CATSDPQTQYF.

The chain recombines TRBV10-3 with TRBJ1-2; the D gene is possibly TRBD1 (6 bases). CDR1 and CDR2 (germline): ENHRY, SYGVKD. The V end was cut by 10 bases, the J end by 8 bases, with 14 bases between. The CDR3 is 11 amino acids. The CDR3 nucleotides are TGTGCCACCCGGGGGCGGGAAGGCTACACCTTC. This sequence encodes CATRGREGYTF.

At least ten counts were recorded for this clonotype. This sequence joins TRBV4-1 and TRBJ1-5; perhaps TRBD1 as D (5 bases). CDR1 and CDR2 from the germline V gene are MGHRA and YSYEKL. The V end lost 1 base, the J end lost 0 bases, and 13 bases lay between the germline ends. This CDR3 region has 17 residues. This chain's CDR3 is CASSQALRDPSNQPQHF. CDR3 sequence (DNA): TGCGCCAGCAGCCAAGCGCTCAGGGACCCTAGCAATCAGCCCCAGCATTTT.

In this sample, this clonotype turned up many times. The rearrangement links TRBV12-3 or TRBV12-4 to TRBJ2-2; TRBD2 aligns across 7 bases. With 2 bases clipped from V and 4 bases from J, the junction kept 4 bases outside the gene matches. The CDR3 is 15 residues long. Here the CDR3 DNA reads TGTGCCAGCAGTTTACGGGCGGGGGTCACCGGGGAGCTGTTTTTT. Translated: CASSLRAGVTGELFF.

This clonotype was seen a few times. V gene TRBV10-3 combines with J gene TRBJ1-4; TRBD1 agrees at 7 bases. Per germline, CDR1 ENHRY and CDR2 SYGVKD. The CDR3 spans 14 residues. The junction had 7 bases not matched to a gene; V was cut back by 4 bases and J by 8 bases. The CDR3 region is CAISAETGREKLFF. CDR3 in DNA: TGTGCCATCAGTGCTGAGACAGGGCGCGAAAAACTGTTTTTT.

This clonotype was counted a few times. This chain connects TRBV4-1 to TRBJ2-1; 10 bases are a match to TRBD2. The V and J ends lost 0 bases and 5 bases, in that order; junction bases with no gene match: 4. CDR1 and CDR2 from the germline V gene are MGHRA and YSYEKL. This CDR3 spans 16 amino acids. The CDR3 sequence: CASSQDQAGGDNEQFF. CDR3 DNA sequence: TGCGCCAGCAGCCAAGATCAAGCGGGAGGGGACAATGAGCAGTTCTTC.

The chain joins TRBV27 to TRBJ2-3; D gene uncertain. CDR1 MNHEY and CDR2 SMNVEV come from the germline V gene (reference sequence). The CDR3 contains 13 residues. V lost 7 bases and J lost 2, with 10 bases in between. CDR3 amino acids: CASTTVPTDTQYF. The CDR3, as DNA: TGTGCCAGCACTACAGTACCCACAGATACGCAGTATTTT.

This clonotype was recorded many times. V and J are TRBV12-3 or TRBV12-4 and TRBJ2-1; 7 bases match TRBD2. J lost 4 bases, V lost 3 bases, and 6 bases had no gene match. The CDR3 is made up of 15 amino acids. In nucleotides, the CDR3 is TGTGCCAGCAGTTTGGGCGGGAGCGCGTACAATGAGCAGTTCTTC. It codes for CASSLGGSAYNEQFF.

This clonotype was seen a few times. The chain combines TRBV27 with TRBJ2-2; TRBD2 agrees at 9 bases. CDR1 MNHEY and CDR2 SMNVEV come from the germline V gene (reference sequence). CDR3 length equals 17 residues. With V trimmed by 5 bases and J by 2 bases, 9 bases remained unmatched. The CDR3, as DNA: TGTGCCAGCAGTCCCTGGGAACTAGCGGGTAACACCGGGGAGCTGTTTTTT. Protein sequence: CASSPWELAGNTGELFF.

The table lists this clonotype with a few counts. The genes are TRBV27 and TRBJ2-7, with 8 bases lining up with TRBD2. The CDR3 consists of 13 residues. With 4 bases clipped from V and 3 bases from J, the junction kept 2 bases outside the gene matches. The germline CDR1 and CDR2 sequences are MNHEY and SMNVEV (reference sequence). CDR3 amino acids: CASSYAGGYEQYF. The DNA of the CDR3 is TGTGCCAGCAGTTACGCGGGAGGCTACGAGCAGTACTTC.

This clonotype was found many times. CDR3 loop: CASSHGVAGNTNTGELFF. The CDR3, as DNA: TGTGCCAGCAGCCACGGGGTAGCGGGAAACACGAACACCGGGGAGCTGTTTTTT. The rearrangement links TRBV11-1 to TRBJ2-2, with TRBD2 matching over 8 bases. This CDR3 is built from 18 residues. The V gene end was trimmed by 5 bases and the J gene end by 0 bases; junction bases not matched to a gene: 11. Germline V gene data show CDR1 as SGHAT and CDR2 as FQDESV (reference sequence).

This clonotype was observed at least ten times. V gene TRBV15 combines with J gene TRBJ2-2; D not resolved. Germline V gives CDR1 LNHNV, CDR2 YYDKDF (reference sequence). CDR3 length: 16 residues. V dropped 0 bases and J dropped 3 bases, with 11 bases sitting between them. The CDR3: CATSREGARYTGELFF. The CDR3 DNA follows: TGTGCCACCAGCAGAGAAGGAGCACGGTACACCGGGGAGCTGTTTTTT.

J is TRBJ2-5 and V is TRBV5-1; D unclear. Trimming removed 0 bases at V and 10 bases at J, with 7 bases between. This CDR3 is built from 11 residues. Germline assignment: CDR1 SGHRS and CDR2 YFSETQ. The CDR3 loop is CASSLGRLQYF. The CDR3 bases are TGCGCCAGCAGCTTGGGCCGCCTCCAGTACTTC.

This clonotype came up many times. V is TRBV28 and J is TRBJ2-1; 10 positions match TRBD2. Germline V gene data show CDR1 as MDHEN and CDR2 as SYDVKM. The CDR3 covers 13 residues. V was pared by 10 bases and J by 4 bases, with 4 bases of the junction left unmatched. The CDR3 here is CAIRTSGYNEQFF. In DNA, the CDR3 is TGTGCCATCCGGACTAGCGGATACAATGAGCAGTTCTTC. Using reference TRBV28 and TRBJ2-1 for the parts outside the CDR3, the full variable domain is DVKVTQSSRYLVKRTGEKVFLECVQDMDHENMFWYRQDPGLGLRLIYFSYDVKMKEKGDIPEGYSVSREKKERFSLILESASTNQTSMYLCAIRTSGYNEQFFGPGTRLTVL.

The V gene is TRBV10-3, the J gene TRBJ2-1; D is perhaps TRBD1 (5 bases). V shed 0 bases and J shed 1 base, with 13 bases lying between them. The CDR3 has 17 residues. CDR1 and CDR2 from the germline V gene are ENHRY and SYGVKD. CDR3 residues: CAISESSTGRSYNEQFF. As DNA, the CDR3 is TGTGCCATCAGTGAGTCGTCAACAGGAAGGTCCTACAATGAGCAGTTCTTC.

The chain is built from TRBV7-2 and TRBJ1-1; D may be TRBD1 (5 bases). The V gene lost 0 bases and the J gene lost 5 bases, with 10 bases spanning the gap. CDR1 and CDR2 from the germline V gene are SGHTA and FQGNSA. The CDR3 covers 14 residues. DNA of the CDR3: TGTGCCAGCAGCTTAGCAGGGGATAGAACTGAAGCTTTCTTT. Its translation is CASSLAGDRTEAFF.

CDR3 loop: CSVEGDRGRTVEQYF. The CDR3 bases are TGCAGCGTTGAGGGGGACAGGGGGAGGACGGTAGAGCAGTACTTC. The chain combines TRBV29-1 with TRBJ2-5, with 11 bases matching TRBD1. The V and J ends lost 3 bases and 11 bases, in that order; junction bases with no gene match: 14. Germline-derived CDR1 and CDR2 are SQVTM and ANQGSEA. The CDR3 totals 15 residues.

In this sample, this clonotype turned up a few times. The J gene is TRBJ2-5, the V gene TRBV5-5; 12 bases fit TRBD2. CDR1 SGHKS and CDR2 YYEKEE come from the germline V gene (reference sequence). The trim removed 0 bases at V and 2 bases at J, leaving 5 bases unmatched. The CDR3 is 17 residues long. DNA for the CDR3: TGTGCCAGCAGCTTGGGGCTAGCGGGAGGGGGTCAAGAGACCCAGTACTTC. Protein sequence: CASSLGLAGGGQETQYF.

The J gene is TRBJ1-1, the V gene TRBV29-1; unclear D gene. Trimming removed 5 bases at V and 1 base at J, with 14 bases between. Germline V gene data show CDR1 as SQVTM and CDR2 as ANQGSEA. The CDR3 spans 14 residues. CDR3 in DNA: TGCAGCGTTTCCCCCCAACACCCGAACACTGAAGCTTTCTTT. Protein product: CSVSPQHPNTEAFF. Based on the CDR3 plus reference TRBV29-1 and TRBJ1-1, the full variable domain is SAVISQKPSRDICQRGTSLTIQCQVDSQVTMMFWYRQQPGQSLTLIATANQGSEATYESGFVIDKFPISRPNLTFSTLTVSNMSPEDSSIYLCSVSPQHPNTEAFFGQGTRLTVV.

This clonotype was observed a few times. The chain carries TRBV9 and TRBJ1-6, with D perhaps matching TRBD1 (5 bases). CDR3 length: 17 residues. CDR1 and CDR2 from the germline V gene are SGDLS and YYNGEE. Trimming removed 4 bases from V and 4 bases from J, with 18 bases in between. The CDR3 DNA is TGTGCCAGCAGCATCCGGGACGACTCAGGTTATAATTCACCCCTCCACTTT. Protein: CASSIRDDSGYNSPLHF.

In its sample, this clonotype was seen a few times. The V call is TRBV12-3 or TRBV12-4, the J call TRBJ2-4; TRBD1 matches at 12 bases. The J segment lost 7 bases and the V segment lost 6 bases, leaving 16 bases of the junction unmatched. This CDR3 spans 18 amino acids. CDR3 sequence reads: CASRFSDAGTGGLNIQYF. CDR3 sequence (DNA): TGTGCCAGCAGATTTTCCGATGCCGGGACAGGGGGCTTGAACATTCAGTACTTC.

There are many counts of this clonotype. An end of the junction differs from the germline gene, which may be a read error. The gene calls are TRBV20-1 and TRBJ1-1; TRBD1 might be the D (6 bases). Germline CDR1 DFQATT, CDR2 SNEGSKA (reference sequence). The CDR3 length is 15 residues. In DNA, the CDR3 is TGCAGTGCCCTGGTGAACAGGGTAGGGGGGATAAGCGGGCTCTTT. Its protein is CSALVNRVGGISGLF.

The sample holds many counts of this clonotype. At one boundary the junction diverges from the germline segment, which might be a read error. The chain employs TRBV6-1 and TRBJ2-1; 8 nucleotides agree with TRBD2. This CDR3 region has 15 residues. Germline V gene lookup returns CDR1 MNHNS and CDR2 SASEGT. The CDR3 bases are TGTGCCAGCATTGAAGCGGGAGTTGGTTACAATGAGCAGTTCTTC. Protein product: CASIEAGVGYNEQFF.